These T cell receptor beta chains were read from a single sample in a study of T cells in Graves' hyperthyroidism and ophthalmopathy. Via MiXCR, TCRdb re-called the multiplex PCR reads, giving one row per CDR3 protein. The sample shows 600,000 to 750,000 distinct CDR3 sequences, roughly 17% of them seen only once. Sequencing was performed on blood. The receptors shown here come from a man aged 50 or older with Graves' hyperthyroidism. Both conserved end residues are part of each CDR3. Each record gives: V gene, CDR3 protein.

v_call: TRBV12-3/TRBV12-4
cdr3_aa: CASSTIGQGYYGYTF

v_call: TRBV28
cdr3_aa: CASSLTSGRAQYF

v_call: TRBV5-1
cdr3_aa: CASSLGPGDHGYTF

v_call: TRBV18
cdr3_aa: CASSSGTGAFTEAFF

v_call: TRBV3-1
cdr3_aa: CASSPRPGLFYEQYF

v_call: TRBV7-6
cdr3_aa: CASSSHIDRSNEQYF

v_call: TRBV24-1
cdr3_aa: CATSAADRVETQYF

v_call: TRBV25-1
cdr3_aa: CASSVSGQPDTIYF

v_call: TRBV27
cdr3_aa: CASSLVAGVGTDTQYF

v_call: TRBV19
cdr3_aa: CASSIGGISSYEQYF

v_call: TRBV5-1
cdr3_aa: CASSLDWSRETQYF

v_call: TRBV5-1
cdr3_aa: CASSYMDTNEQFF

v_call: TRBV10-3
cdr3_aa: CAISEPGRNTEAFF

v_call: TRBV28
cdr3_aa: CASSLLGDNTDTQYF

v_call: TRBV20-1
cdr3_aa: CSARVKGPPVPDTQYF

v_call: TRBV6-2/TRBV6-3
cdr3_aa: CASRDGGGSTEAFF

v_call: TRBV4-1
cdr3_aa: CASSQQLAGVYNEQFF

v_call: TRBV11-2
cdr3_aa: CASSLVRGTATNEKLFF

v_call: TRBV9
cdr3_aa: CASSVSTNEKLFF